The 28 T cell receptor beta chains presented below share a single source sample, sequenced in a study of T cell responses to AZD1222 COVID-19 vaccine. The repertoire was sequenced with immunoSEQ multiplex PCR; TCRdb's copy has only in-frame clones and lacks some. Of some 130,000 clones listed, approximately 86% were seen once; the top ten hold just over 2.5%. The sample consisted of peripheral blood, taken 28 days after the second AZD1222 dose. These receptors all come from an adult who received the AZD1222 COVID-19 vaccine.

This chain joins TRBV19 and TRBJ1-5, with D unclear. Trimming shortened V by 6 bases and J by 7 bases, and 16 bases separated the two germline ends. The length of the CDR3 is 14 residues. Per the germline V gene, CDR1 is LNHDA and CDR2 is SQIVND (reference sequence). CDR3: CASSLAMRGQPQHF. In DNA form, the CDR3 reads TGTGCCAGTAGCCTGGCCATGCGGGGACAGCCCCAGCATTTT.

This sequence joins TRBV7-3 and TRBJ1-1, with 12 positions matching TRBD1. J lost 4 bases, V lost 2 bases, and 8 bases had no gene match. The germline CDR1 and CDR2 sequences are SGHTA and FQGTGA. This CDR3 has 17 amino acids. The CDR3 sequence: CASSLSGTGGFGTEAFF. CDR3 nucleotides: TGTGCCAGCAGCTTATCCGGGACAGGGGGCTTCGGCACTGAAGCTTTCTTT.

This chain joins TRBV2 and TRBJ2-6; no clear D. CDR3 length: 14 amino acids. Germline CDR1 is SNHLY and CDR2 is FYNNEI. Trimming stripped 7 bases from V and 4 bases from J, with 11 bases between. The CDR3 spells CASKAVGGANVLTF. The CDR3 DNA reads TGTGCCAGCAAGGCAGTCGGAGGGGCCAACGTCCTGACTTTC.

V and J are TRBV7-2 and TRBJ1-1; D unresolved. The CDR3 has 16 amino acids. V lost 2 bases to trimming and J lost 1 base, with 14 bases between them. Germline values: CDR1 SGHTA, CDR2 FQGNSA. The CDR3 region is CASSLYSVGPNTEAFF. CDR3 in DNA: TGTGCCAGCAGCTTATATTCGGTGGGCCCGAACACTGAAGCTTTCTTT.

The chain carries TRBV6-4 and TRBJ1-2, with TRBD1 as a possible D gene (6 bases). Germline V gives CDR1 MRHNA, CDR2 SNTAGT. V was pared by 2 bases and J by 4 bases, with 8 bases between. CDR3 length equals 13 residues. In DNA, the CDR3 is TGTGCCAGCAGTGACCAGGGGAGCTATGGCTACACCTTC. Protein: CASSDQGSYGYTF.

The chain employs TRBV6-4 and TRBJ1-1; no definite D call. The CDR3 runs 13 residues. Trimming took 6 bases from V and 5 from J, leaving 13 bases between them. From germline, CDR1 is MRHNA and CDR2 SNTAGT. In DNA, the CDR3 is TGTGCCAGCAGGGCAGACATCCTGACTGAAGCTTTCTTT. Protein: CASRADILTEAFF.

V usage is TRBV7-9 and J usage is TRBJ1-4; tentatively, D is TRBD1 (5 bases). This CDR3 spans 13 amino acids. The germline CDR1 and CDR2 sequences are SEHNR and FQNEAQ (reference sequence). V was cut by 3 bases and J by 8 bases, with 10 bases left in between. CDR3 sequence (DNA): TGTGCCAGCAGCTTCCTAAGGGACGAAAAACTGTTTTTT. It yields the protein CASSFLRDEKLFF.

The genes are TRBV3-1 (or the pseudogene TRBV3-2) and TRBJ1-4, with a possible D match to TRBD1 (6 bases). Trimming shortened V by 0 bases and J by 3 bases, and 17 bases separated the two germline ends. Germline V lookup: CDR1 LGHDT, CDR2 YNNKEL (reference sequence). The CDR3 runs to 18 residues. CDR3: CASSQDLGPGAANEKLFF. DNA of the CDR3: TGTGCCAGCAGCCAAGATCTGGGCCCGGGGGCAGCTAATGAAAAACTGTTTTTT.

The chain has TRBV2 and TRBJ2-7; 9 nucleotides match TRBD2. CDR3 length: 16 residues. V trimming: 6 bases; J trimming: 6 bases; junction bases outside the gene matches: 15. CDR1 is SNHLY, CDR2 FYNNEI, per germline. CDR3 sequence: CASRRERGAIISEQYF. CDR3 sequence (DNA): TGTGCCAGCAGACGGGAGCGGGGGGCAATCATTAGCGAGCAGTACTTC.

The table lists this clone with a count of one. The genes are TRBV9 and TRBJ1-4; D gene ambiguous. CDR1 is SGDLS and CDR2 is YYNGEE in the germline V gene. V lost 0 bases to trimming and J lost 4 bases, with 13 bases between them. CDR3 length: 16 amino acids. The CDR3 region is CASSVGAGWRNEKLFF. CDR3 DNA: TGTGCCAGCAGCGTAGGGGCAGGATGGCGTAATGAAAAACTGTTTTTT. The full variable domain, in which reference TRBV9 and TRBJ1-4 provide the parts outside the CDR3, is DSGVTQTPKHLITATGQRVTLRCSPRSGDLSVYWYQQSLDQGLQFLIQYYNGEERAKGNILERFSAQQFPDLHSELNLSSLELGDSALYFCASSVGAGWRNEKLFFGSGTQLSVL.

The CDR3 sequence is CASSGRGGANEKLFF. The CDR3 bases are TGCGCCAGCAGCGGCAGGGGGGGAGCTAATGAAAAACTGTTTTTT. The chain combines TRBV5-1 with TRBJ1-4; 7 positions agree with TRBD1. This CDR3 is built from 15 residues. The germline V gene encodes CDR1 SGHRS and CDR2 YFSETQ. J gave up 3 bases and V 4 bases, and 6 bases lay outside the gene matches.

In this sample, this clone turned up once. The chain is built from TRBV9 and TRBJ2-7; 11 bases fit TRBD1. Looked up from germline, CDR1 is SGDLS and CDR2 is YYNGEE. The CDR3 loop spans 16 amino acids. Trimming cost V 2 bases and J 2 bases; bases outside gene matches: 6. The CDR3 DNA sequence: TGTGCCAGCAGCGTTATAGGGGGACAGGGGGCCTACGAGCAGTACTTC. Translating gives CASSVIGGQGAYEQYF.

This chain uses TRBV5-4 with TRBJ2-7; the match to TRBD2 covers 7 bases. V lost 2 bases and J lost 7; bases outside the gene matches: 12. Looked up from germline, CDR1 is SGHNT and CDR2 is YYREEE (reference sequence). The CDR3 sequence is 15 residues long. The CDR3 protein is CASSFGRDFRREQYF. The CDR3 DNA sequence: TGTGCCAGCAGCTTTGGGAGGGACTTCCGAAGAGAGCAGTACTTC.

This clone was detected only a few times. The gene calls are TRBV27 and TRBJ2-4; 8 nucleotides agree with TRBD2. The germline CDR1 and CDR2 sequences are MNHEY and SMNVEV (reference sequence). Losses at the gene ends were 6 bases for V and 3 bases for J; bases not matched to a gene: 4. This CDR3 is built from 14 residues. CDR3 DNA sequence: TGTGCCAGCAGCCACGGGACTAGCAAAAACATTCAGTACTTC. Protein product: CASSHGTSKNIQYF.

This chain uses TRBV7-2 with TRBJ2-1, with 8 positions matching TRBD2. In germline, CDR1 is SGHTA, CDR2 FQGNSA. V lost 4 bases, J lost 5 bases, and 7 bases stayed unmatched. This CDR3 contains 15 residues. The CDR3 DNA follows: TGTGCCAGCAGCTCCGGGACTAGAGGGCACAATGAGCAGTTCTTC. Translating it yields CASSSGTRGHNEQFF.

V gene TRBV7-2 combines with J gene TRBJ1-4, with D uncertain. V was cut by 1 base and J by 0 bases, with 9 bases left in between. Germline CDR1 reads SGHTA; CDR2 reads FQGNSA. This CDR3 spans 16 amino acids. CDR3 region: CASSLGALTTNEKLFF. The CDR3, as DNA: TGTGCCAGCAGCTTAGGGGCTTTGACAACTAATGAAAAACTGTTTTTT.

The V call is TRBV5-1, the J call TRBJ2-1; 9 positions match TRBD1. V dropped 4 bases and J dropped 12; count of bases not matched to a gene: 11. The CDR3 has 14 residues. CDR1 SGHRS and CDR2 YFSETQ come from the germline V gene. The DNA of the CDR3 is TGCGCCAGCAGCACACCGGGACAGGGCGACGCGCAGTTCTTC. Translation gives CASSTPGQGDAQFF.

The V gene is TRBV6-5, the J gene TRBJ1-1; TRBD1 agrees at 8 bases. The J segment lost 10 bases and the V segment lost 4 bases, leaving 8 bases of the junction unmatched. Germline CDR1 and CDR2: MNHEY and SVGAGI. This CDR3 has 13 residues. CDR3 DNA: TGTGCCAGCAGTTCCCCGGACAGGGTCGTAGCTTTCTTT. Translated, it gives CASSSPDRVVAFF.

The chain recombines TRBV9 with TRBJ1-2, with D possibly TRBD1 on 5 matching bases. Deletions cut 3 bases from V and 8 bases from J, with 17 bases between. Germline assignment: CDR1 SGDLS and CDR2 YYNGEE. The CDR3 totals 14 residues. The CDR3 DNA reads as TGTGCCAGCAGCGGACCCGGGGGGGAGCGAGGCTACACCTTC. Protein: CASSGPGGERGYTF.

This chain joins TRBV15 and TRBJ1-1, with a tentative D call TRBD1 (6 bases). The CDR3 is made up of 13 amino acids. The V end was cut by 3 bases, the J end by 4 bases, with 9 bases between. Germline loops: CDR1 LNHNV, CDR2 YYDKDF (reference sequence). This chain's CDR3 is CATSSTGLTEAFF. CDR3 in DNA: TGTGCCACCAGCAGTACAGGGCTCACTGAAGCTTTCTTT. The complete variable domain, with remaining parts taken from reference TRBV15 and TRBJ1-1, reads DAMVIQNPRYQVTQFGKPVTLSCSQTLNHNVMYWYQQKSSQAPKLLFHYYDKDFNNEADTPDNFQSRRPNTSFCFLDIRSPGLGDTAMYLCATSSTGLTEAFFGQGTRLTVV.

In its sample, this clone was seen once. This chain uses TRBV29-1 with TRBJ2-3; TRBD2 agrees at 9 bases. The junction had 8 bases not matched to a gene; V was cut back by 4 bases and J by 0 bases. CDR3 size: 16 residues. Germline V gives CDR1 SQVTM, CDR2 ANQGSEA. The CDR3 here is CSVVGTSGYSTDTQYF. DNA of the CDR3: TGCAGCGTTGTTGGCACTAGCGGGTATAGCACAGATACGCAGTATTTT.

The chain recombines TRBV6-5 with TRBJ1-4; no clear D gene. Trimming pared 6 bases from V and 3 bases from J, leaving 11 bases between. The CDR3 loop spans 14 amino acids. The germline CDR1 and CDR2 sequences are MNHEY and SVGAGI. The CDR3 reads CASRRYAANEKLFF. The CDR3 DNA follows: TGTGCCAGCAGACGATACGCAGCTAATGAAAAACTGTTTTTT.

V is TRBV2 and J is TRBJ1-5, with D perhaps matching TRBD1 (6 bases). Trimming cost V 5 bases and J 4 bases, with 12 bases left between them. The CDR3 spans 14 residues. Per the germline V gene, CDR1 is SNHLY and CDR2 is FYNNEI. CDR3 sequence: CASSWQGWNQPQHF. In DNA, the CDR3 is TGTGCCAGCAGTTGGCAGGGGTGGAATCAGCCCCAGCATTTT.

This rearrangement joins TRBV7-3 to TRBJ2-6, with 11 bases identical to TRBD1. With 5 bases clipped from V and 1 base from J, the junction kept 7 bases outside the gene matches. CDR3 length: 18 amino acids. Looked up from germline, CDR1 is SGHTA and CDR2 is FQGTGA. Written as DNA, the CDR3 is TGTGCCAGCAGCCCGAGAGGGACAGGGGGTTCTGGGGCCAACGTCCTGACTTTC. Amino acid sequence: CASSPRGTGGSGANVLTF.

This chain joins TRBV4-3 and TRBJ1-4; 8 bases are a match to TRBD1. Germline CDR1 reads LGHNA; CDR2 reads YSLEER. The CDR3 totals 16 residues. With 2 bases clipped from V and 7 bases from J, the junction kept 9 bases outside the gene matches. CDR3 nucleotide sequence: TGCGCCAGCAGCCAACCTACAGGGGGGGTTACTGAAAAACTGTTTTTT. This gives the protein CASSQPTGGVTEKLFF.

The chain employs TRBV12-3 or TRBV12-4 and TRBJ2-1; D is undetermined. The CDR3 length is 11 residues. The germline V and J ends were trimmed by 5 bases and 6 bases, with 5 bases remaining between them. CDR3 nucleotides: TGTGCCAGCAGTCGGACCAATGAGCAGTTCTTC. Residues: CASSRTNEQFF.

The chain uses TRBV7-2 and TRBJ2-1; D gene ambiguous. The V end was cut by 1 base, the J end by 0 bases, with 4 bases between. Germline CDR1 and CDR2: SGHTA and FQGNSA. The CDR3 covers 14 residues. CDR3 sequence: CASSLDSSYNEQFF. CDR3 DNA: TGTGCCAGCAGCTTAGATTCCTCCTACAATGAGCAGTTCTTC.

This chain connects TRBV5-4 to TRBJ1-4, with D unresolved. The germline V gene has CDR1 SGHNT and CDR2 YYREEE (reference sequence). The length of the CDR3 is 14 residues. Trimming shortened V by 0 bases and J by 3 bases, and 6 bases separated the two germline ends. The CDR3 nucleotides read TGTGCCAGCAGCTTGGGTCCGTCTAATGAAAAACTGTTTTTT. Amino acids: CASSLGPSNEKLFF.